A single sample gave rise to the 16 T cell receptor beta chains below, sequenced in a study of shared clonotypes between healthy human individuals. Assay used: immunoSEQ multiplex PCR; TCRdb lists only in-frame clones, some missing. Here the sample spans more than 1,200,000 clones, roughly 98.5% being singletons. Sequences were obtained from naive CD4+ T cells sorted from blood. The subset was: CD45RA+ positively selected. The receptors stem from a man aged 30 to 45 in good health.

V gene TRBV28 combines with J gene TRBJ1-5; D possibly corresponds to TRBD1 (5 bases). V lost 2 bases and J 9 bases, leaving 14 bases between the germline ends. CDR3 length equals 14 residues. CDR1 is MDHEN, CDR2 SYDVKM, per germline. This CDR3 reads CASSLQAPGGPQHF. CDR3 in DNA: TGTGCCAGCAGTTTACAGGCTCCTGGGGGGCCCCAGCATTTT.

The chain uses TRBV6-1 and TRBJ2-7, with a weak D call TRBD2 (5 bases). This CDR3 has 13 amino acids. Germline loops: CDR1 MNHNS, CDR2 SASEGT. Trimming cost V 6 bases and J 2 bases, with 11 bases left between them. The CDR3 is CASRKDWTYEQYF. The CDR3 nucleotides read TGTGCCAGCAGGAAGGACTGGACCTACGAGCAGTACTTC.

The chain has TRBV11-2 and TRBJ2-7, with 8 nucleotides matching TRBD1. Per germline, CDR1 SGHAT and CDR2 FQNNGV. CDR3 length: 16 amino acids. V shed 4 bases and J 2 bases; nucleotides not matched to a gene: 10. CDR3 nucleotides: TGTGCCAGCAGCTCCCCCGGACAGGGTGACCCCTACGAGCAGTACTTC. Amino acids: CASSSPGQGDPYEQYF. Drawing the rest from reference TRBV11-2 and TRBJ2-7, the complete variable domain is EAGVAQSPRYKIIEKRQSVAFWCNPISGHATLYWYQQILGQGPKLLIQFQNNGVVDDSQLPKDRFSAERLKGVDSTLKIQPAKLEDSAVYLCASSSPGQGDPYEQYFGPGTRLTVT.

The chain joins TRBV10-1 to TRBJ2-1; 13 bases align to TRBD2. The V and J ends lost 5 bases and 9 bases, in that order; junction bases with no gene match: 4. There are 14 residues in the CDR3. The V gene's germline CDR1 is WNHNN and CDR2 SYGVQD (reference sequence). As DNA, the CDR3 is TGCGCCAGCAGTCCTAGACTAGCGGGAGGTGAGCAGTTCTTC. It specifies CASSPRLAGGEQFF.

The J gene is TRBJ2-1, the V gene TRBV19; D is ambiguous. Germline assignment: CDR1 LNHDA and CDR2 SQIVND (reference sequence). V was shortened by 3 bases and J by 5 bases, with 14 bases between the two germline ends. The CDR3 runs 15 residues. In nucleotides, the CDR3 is TGTGCCAGTAGTATTGCGTCGGTACTCCACAATGAGCAGTTCTTC. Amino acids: CASSIASVLHNEQFF.

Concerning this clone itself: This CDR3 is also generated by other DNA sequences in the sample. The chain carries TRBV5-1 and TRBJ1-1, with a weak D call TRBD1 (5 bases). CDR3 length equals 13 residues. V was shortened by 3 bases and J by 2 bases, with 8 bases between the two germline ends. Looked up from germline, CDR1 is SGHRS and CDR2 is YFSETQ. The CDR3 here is CASSSQGNTEAFF. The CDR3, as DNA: TGCGCCAGCAGCTCGCAGGGCAACACTGAAGCTTTCTTT. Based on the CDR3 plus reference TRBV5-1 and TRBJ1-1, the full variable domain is KAGVTQTPRYLIKTRGQQVTLSCSPISGHRSVSWYQQTPGQGLQFLFEYFSETQRNKGNFPGRFSGRQFSNSRSEMNVSTLELGDSALYLCASSSQGNTEAFFGQGTRLTVV.

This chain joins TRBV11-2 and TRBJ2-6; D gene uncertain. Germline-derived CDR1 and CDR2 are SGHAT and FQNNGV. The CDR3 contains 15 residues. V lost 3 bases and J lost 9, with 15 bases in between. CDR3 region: CASSFYLGKLNVLTF. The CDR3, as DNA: TGTGCCAGCAGCTTCTACCTGGGCAAACTCAACGTCCTGACTTTC.

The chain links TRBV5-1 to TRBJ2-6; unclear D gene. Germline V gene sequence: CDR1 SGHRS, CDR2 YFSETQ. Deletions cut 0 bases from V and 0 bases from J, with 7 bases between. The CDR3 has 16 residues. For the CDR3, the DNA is TGCGCCAGCAGCTTGGTAGGGCTCTCTGGGGCCAACGTCCTGACTTTC. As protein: CASSLVGLSGANVLTF.

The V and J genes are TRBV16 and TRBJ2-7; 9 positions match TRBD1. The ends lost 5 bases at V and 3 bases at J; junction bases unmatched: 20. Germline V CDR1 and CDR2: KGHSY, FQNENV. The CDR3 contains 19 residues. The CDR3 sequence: CASSSRVGQGRIWHYEQYF. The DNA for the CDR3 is TGTGCCAGCAGCTCGAGGGTGGGACAGGGTAGGATTTGGCACTACGAGCAGTACTTC.

This CDR3 reads CASRKTGDDFGYTF. CDR3 sequence (DNA): TGTGCCAGCAGAAAAACAGGGGATGACTTCGGCTACACCTTC. The chain links TRBV28 to TRBJ1-2, with 7 positions matching TRBD1. The ends lost 6 bases at V and 8 bases at J; junction bases unmatched: 12. This CDR3 contains 14 residues. Looked up from germline, CDR1 is MDHEN and CDR2 is SYDVKM.

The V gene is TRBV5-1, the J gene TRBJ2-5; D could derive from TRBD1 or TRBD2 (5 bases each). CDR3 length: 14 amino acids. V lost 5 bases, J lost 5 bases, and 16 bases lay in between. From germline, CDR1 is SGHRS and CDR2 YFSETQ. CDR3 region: CASSRGDLGETQYF. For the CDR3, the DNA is TGCGCCAGCAGTCGAGGGGACCTGGGGGAGACCCAGTACTTC.

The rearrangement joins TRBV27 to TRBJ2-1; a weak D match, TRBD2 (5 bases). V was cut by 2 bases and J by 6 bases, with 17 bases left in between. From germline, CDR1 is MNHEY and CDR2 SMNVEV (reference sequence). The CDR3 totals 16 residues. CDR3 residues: CASSLRRLVGSNEQFF. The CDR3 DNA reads TGTGCCAGCAGTTTACGGAGGCTAGTTGGTAGCAATGAGCAGTTCTTC.

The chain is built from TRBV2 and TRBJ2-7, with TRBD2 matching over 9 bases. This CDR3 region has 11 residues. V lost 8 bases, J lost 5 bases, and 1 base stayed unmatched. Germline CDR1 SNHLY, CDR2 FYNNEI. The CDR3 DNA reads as TGTGCCAGCCTAGCGGGAAACGAGCAGTACTTC. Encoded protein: CASLAGNEQYF.

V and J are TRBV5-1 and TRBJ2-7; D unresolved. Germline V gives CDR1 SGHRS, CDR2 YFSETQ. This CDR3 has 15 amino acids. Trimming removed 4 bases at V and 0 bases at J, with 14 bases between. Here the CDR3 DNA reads TGCGCCAGCAGCCCCCTCCATGCTAGCTCCTACGAGCAGTACTTC. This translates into CASSPLHASSYEQYF.

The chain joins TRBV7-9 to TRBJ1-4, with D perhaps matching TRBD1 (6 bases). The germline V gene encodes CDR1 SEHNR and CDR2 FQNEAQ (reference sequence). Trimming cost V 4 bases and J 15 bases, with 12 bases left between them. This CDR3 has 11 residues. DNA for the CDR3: TGTGCCAGCAGCTCGGGGGCATCGGTGTTTTTT. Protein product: CASSSGASVFF.

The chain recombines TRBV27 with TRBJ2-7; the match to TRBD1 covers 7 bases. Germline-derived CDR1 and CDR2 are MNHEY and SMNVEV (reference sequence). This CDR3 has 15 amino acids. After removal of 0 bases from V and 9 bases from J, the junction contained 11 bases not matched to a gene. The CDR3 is CASSLSPGQQGRQYF. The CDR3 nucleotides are TGTGCCAGCAGTTTATCTCCGGGACAGCAAGGGCGGCAGTACTTC.